The source of this T cell receptor beta chain is a study of T cells in Graves' hyperthyroidism and ophthalmopathy. Findings and caveats of the study: Model output signaled ophthalmopathy a median approximately six months ahead of onset.

Template material for amplifying TCR beta CDR3 regions consisted of RNA transcripts. A first-round RT-PCR of the TCR CDR3 used the HTBI primer set. One entry per CDR3 protein results from TCRdb running MiXCR on the multiplex PCR reads. The data contain approximately 370,000 distinct CDR3 sequences, about 17% of them seen just once; the ten biggest clones take up about a third. The CDR3 extends over 13 amino acids. CDR1 is KGHDR, CDR2 SFDVKD, per germline. V gave up 4 bases and J gave up 5 bases, with 10 bases separating them. This clonotype has only a few counts. The antigen is unknown. Sequenced input: blood. This chain connects TRBV24-1 to TRBJ2-5; D not resolved. The source is a woman under 40 with Graves' hyperthyroidism that later progressed to Graves' ophthalmopathy. DNA of the CDR3: TGTGCCACCAGTGAGAGTTGGTTGGAGACCCAGTACTTC. It translates to CATSESWLETQYF.